The TCR beta chain under discussion was sequenced for a study of cytomegalovirus exposure and HLA in healthy donors. Study-wide results and caveats: The tendency of first-cohort TCR clusters to co-occur in the 120 or so validation repertoires was the finding of a later analysis.

Sequencing was performed with immunoSEQ multiplex PCR; in TCRdb, only in-frame clones are kept and a portion is missing. The data contain 150,000 to 200,000 clones, 85% to 90% of them singletons. Comments on this clone: The antigen is not known.

CDR1 SQVTM and CDR2 ANQGSEA come from the germline V gene. The ends lost 2 bases at V and 6 bases at J; junction bases unmatched: 4. The CDR3 sequence is 13 residues long. The material sequenced was PBMCs. The receptor's source is a woman aged 25 to 45 in good health and CMV-seronegative. The J gene is TRBJ2-1, the V gene TRBV29-1; 7 bases map to TRBD2. For the CDR3, the DNA is TGCAGCGTTGAAACGGGAGGCCCCAATGAGCAGTTCTTC. This gives the protein CSVETGGPNEQFF.